Listed below are T cell receptor beta chains from one sample, sequenced in a study of blood T cell repertoires in COVID-19. Produced via immunoSEQ multiplex PCR; TCRdb's table is partial and in-frame only. Here the sample spans more than 110,000 clones, 78% being singletons. Material: PBMCs or T cells enriched from blood (not recorded which). The receptors were gathered from a woman aged 45 to 65 who had recovered from COVID-19. Each CDR3 is given with its conserved first and last residue. Fields, in order: CDR3 DNA, CDR3 protein, V gene, D gene, clone size, J gene. A D gene is named only where the DNA matches it firmly. Part of the rows lack a size; the others show once, few, many or a class for expanded clones.

CDR3 DNA: TGTGCCAGCAGGGGACAGTTCCGCGCCGATGAAGCTTTCTTT
CDR3 protein: CASRGQFRADEAFF
V gene: TRBV28
D gene: TRBD1
clone size: few
J gene: TRBJ1-1

CDR3 DNA: TGTGCCAGCAGCCCCCAACTAGCGAACACCGGGGAGCTGTTTTTT
CDR3 protein: CASSPQLANTGELFF
V gene: TRBV11-3
D gene: .
clone size: few
J gene: TRBJ2-2

CDR3 DNA: TGTGCCAGCAGCAAAGGTCGGGATAGCAATCAGCCCCAGCATTTT
CDR3 protein: CASSKGRDSNQPQHF
V gene: TRBV21-1
D gene: .
clone size: .
J gene: TRBJ1-5

CDR3 DNA: TGTGCCAGCAGCTCCACTCCGGACAGGGGGCAGGGAGAGCAGTACTTC
CDR3 protein: CASSSTPDRGQGEQYF
V gene: TRBV7-2
D gene: TRBD1
clone size: .
J gene: TRBJ2-7

CDR3 DNA: TGTGCCAGCAGCCCCCGGACTAGCGGGGGGTACCAAGAGACCCAGTACTTC
CDR3 protein: CASSPRTSGGYQETQYF
V gene: TRBV7-2
D gene: TRBD2
clone size: .
J gene: TRBJ2-5

CDR3 DNA: TGTGCCAGCAGTTTAGGGGGGGGAGGAGGGACTGAAGCTTTCTTT
CDR3 protein: CASSLGGGGGTEAFF
V gene: TRBV28
D gene: .
clone size: .
J gene: TRBJ1-1

CDR3 DNA: TGTGCCAGCAGGCCGGCCATGACAGGGAATGGCTACACCTTC
CDR3 protein: CASRPAMTGNGYTF
V gene: TRBV6-5
D gene: TRBD1
clone size: .
J gene: TRBJ1-2

CDR3 DNA: TGCAGTGCTAGTATCGGCGCAGTGGGCAGGGGGAATTCACCCCTCCACTTT
CDR3 protein: CSASIGAVGRGNSPLHF
V gene: TRBV20-1
D gene: TRBD1
clone size: .
J gene: TRBJ1-6

CDR3 DNA: TGTGCCAGCAGTTTCACAGACAGGGCTGGCTACACCTTC
CDR3 protein: CASSFTDRAGYTF
V gene: TRBV27
D gene: TRBD1
clone size: .
J gene: TRBJ1-2

CDR3 DNA: TGTGCCAGTCTGGCGCCGGGACAGGGGGCCGGACAGCCCCAGCATTTT
CDR3 protein: CASLAPGQGAGQPQHF
V gene: TRBV28
D gene: TRBD1
clone size: .
J gene: TRBJ1-5

CDR3 DNA: TGTGCCACGGCACAGGGGTCTACAGGAAACACCATATATTTT
CDR3 protein: CATAQGSTGNTIYF
V gene: TRBV10-3
D gene: TRBD1
clone size: .
J gene: TRBJ1-3

CDR3 DNA: TGTGCCAGTAGCTCGGACAGGGCTTCACCCCTCCACTTT
CDR3 protein: CASSSDRASPLHF
V gene: TRBV19
D gene: TRBD1
clone size: few
J gene: TRBJ1-6

CDR3 DNA: TGCGCCAGCAGCTTGTACAGCTCCTACAATGAGCAGTTCTTC
CDR3 protein: CASSLYSSYNEQFF
V gene: TRBV5-1
D gene: .
clone size: once
J gene: TRBJ2-1

CDR3 DNA: TGTGCCAGCAGTATCGGGGGGGCAAGCGAGCAGTACTTC
CDR3 protein: CASSIGGASEQYF
V gene: TRBV6-5
D gene: TRBD2
clone size: many
J gene: TRBJ2-7

CDR3 DNA: TGTGCCAGCAAAAGACAGGGGAACTATGGCTACACCTTC
CDR3 protein: CASKRQGNYGYTF
V gene: TRBV6-6
D gene: TRBD1
clone size: .
J gene: TRBJ1-2

CDR3 DNA: TGCGCCAGCAGCTTGGTAACTAGCGGGGGTAACAATGAGCAGTTCTTC
CDR3 protein: CASSLVTSGGNNEQFF
V gene: TRBV5-1
D gene: TRBD2
clone size: .
J gene: TRBJ2-1

CDR3 DNA: TGCGCCAGCAGCTTCGGTGGGACTTCTGAAGAAAAACTGTTTTTT
CDR3 protein: CASSFGGTSEEKLFF
V gene: TRBV5-1
D gene: .
clone size: .
J gene: TRBJ1-4

CDR3 DNA: TGTGCCAGCAGTCGCGACAGGGGGCACACCGGGGAGCTGTTTTTT
CDR3 protein: CASSRDRGHTGELFF
V gene: TRBV11-2
D gene: TRBD1
clone size: few
J gene: TRBJ2-2

CDR3 DNA: TGTGCCAGCAGTTTGGGGGGGACCTATGGCTACACCTTC
CDR3 protein: CASSLGGTYGYTF
V gene: TRBV12-3/TRBV12-4
D gene: .
clone size: .
J gene: TRBJ1-2

CDR3 DNA: TGTGCCAGCAATGTGGCGGGGGCCTCGAGGACCGGGGAGCTGTTTTTT
CDR3 protein: CASNVAGASRTGELFF
V gene: TRBV2
D gene: .
clone size: .
J gene: TRBJ2-2

CDR3 DNA: TGTGCCAGCAGGCAGGGGAATGACTATGGCTACACCTTC
CDR3 protein: CASRQGNDYGYTF
V gene: TRBV6-5
D gene: .
clone size: once
J gene: TRBJ1-2

CDR3 DNA: TGTGCCACCTGTACCGGGACAGGGGCCTACAATGAGCAGTTCTTC
CDR3 protein: CATCTGTGAYNEQFF
V gene: TRBV15
D gene: TRBD1
clone size: .
J gene: TRBJ2-1

CDR3 DNA: TGTGCCAGCAGTTTACTGGGTCCGGGACAGGGGGCGAGGATGAACACTGAAGCTTTCTTT
CDR3 protein: CASSLLGPGQGARMNTEAFF
V gene: TRBV28
D gene: TRBD1
clone size: .
J gene: TRBJ1-1

CDR3 DNA: TGTGCCAGCAGCCTGCTCCGGACAGGGGAAGACTACACCTTC
CDR3 protein: CASSLLRTGEDYTF
V gene: TRBV11-2
D gene: TRBD1
clone size: .
J gene: TRBJ1-2

CDR3 DNA: TGTGCCAGCAGAGATGCTGGACAGTATGGCTACACCTTC
CDR3 protein: CASRDAGQYGYTF
V gene: TRBV14
D gene: .
clone size: .
J gene: TRBJ1-2

CDR3 DNA: TGTGCCAGCAGCCTAGTCGGGGGGATGAATGAAAAACTGTTTTTT
CDR3 protein: CASSLVGGMNEKLFF
V gene: TRBV11-2
D gene: .
clone size: .
J gene: TRBJ1-4

CDR3 DNA: TGTGCCAGCGCAACCACAGGGACTAATGAAAAACTGTTTTTT
CDR3 protein: CASATTGTNEKLFF
V gene: TRBV7-9
D gene: .
clone size: once
J gene: TRBJ1-4

CDR3 DNA: TGCGCCAGCCGAATCGGGGGAGTTAATGAAAAACTGTTTTTT
CDR3 protein: CASRIGGVNEKLFF
V gene: TRBV5-1
D gene: .
clone size: .
J gene: TRBJ1-4

CDR3 DNA: TGTGCCAGCAGCTTGGAGCCATACCTCAATCAGCCCCAGCATTTT
CDR3 protein: CASSLEPYLNQPQHF
V gene: TRBV5-5
D gene: .
clone size: .
J gene: TRBJ1-5

CDR3 DNA: TGTGCCAGCAGCTTTTCGGGACAAGAGAACAATGAGCAGTTCTTC
CDR3 protein: CASSFSGQENNEQFF
V gene: TRBV7-3
D gene: .
clone size: .
J gene: TRBJ2-1

CDR3 DNA: TGTGCCAGCGCCAGCAGGGATGGCAGAGCGCCTGAAAAACTGTTTTTT
CDR3 protein: CASASRDGRAPEKLFF
V gene: TRBV5-4
D gene: .
clone size: .
J gene: TRBJ1-4

CDR3 DNA: TGTGCCAGCAGTGATTCGACTAGCGGGGGACGCAATGAGCAGTTCTTC
CDR3 protein: CASSDSTSGGRNEQFF
V gene: TRBV6-4
D gene: TRBD2
clone size: medium-sized
J gene: TRBJ2-1

CDR3 DNA: TGTGCCAGCAGCCACGTTCCAGGGGCGCAGTATTACAATGAGCAGTTCTTC
CDR3 protein: CASSHVPGAQYYNEQFF
V gene: TRBV5-4
D gene: .
clone size: .
J gene: TRBJ2-1

CDR3 DNA: TGCGCCAGCAGCTTGGCGTCGGGGGGATTCCACACAGATACGCAGTATTTT
CDR3 protein: CASSLASGGFHTDTQYF
V gene: TRBV5-1
D gene: TRBD2
clone size: .
J gene: TRBJ2-3

CDR3 DNA: TGTGCCAGCAGCCAGCCTACGGGGGAGACCCAGTACTTC
CDR3 protein: CASSQPTGETQYF
V gene: TRBV5-4
D gene: .
clone size: .
J gene: TRBJ2-5

CDR3 DNA: TGTGCCAGCAGTGGACAGGGGGCAGAGACCCAGTACTTC
CDR3 protein: CASSGQGAETQYF
V gene: TRBV2
D gene: TRBD1
clone size: .
J gene: TRBJ2-5

CDR3 DNA: TGTGCCAGCAGCTTAGGGACAGGGACCAACGGGCAGCCCCAGCATTTT
CDR3 protein: CASSLGTGTNGQPQHF
V gene: TRBV11-2
D gene: TRBD1
clone size: .
J gene: TRBJ1-5

CDR3 DNA: TGTGCCAGCAGTCGGGGACAGGGGGAGACTGAAGCTTTCTTT
CDR3 protein: CASSRGQGETEAFF
V gene: TRBV6-5
D gene: TRBD1
clone size: once
J gene: TRBJ1-1

CDR3 DNA: TGTGCCAGCAGCTTATCCGGACAGGGGTCTCAGCCCCAGCATTTT
CDR3 protein: CASSLSGQGSQPQHF
V gene: TRBV7-2
D gene: TRBD1
clone size: .
J gene: TRBJ1-5

CDR3 DNA: TGTGCCAGCAGCGTAGGACAGGCGTATGGCTACACCTTC
CDR3 protein: CASSVGQAYGYTF
V gene: TRBV9
D gene: .
clone size: .
J gene: TRBJ1-2

CDR3 DNA: TGTGCCAGCAGCTTAGAGGGCCGGGACTGGGATGAAAAACTGTTTTTT
CDR3 protein: CASSLEGRDWDEKLFF
V gene: TRBV11-2
D gene: .
clone size: .
J gene: TRBJ1-4

CDR3 DNA: TGCAGTGCTCCGAAGGGGACTGAAGCTTTCTTT
CDR3 protein: CSAPKGTEAFF
V gene: TRBV20-1
D gene: .
clone size: .
J gene: TRBJ1-1

CDR3 DNA: TGTGCCACCCAACGGGGGTCGGGGGACTATGGCTACACCTTC
CDR3 protein: CATQRGSGDYGYTF
V gene: TRBV24-1
D gene: .
clone size: .
J gene: TRBJ1-2

CDR3 DNA: TGTGCCAGCAGTGAATACGGGACAGGGGGAGAAAAACTGTTTTTT
CDR3 protein: CASSEYGTGGEKLFF
V gene: TRBV25-1
D gene: TRBD1
clone size: once
J gene: TRBJ1-4

CDR3 DNA: TGTGCCAGCAGTAAGGGACAAGAAGCTTTCTTT
CDR3 protein: CASSKGQEAFF
V gene: TRBV6-5
D gene: .
clone size: .
J gene: TRBJ1-1

CDR3 DNA: TGCGCCAGCAGTCAATCGGACAGAAGATGCAATCAGCCCCAGCATTTT
CDR3 protein: CASSQSDRRCNQPQHF
V gene: TRBV23-1
D gene: .
clone size: .
J gene: TRBJ1-5

CDR3 DNA: TGCGCCAGCAGCTCGGACGGACTCAATCAGCCCCAGCATTTT
CDR3 protein: CASSSDGLNQPQHF
V gene: TRBV5-1
D gene: .
clone size: .
J gene: TRBJ1-5

CDR3 DNA: TGTGCCAGCACCCCCAGCGGGCTAGCAGGAGATACGCAGTATTTT
CDR3 protein: CASTPSGLAGDTQYF
V gene: TRBV7-9
D gene: .
clone size: once
J gene: TRBJ2-3

CDR3 DNA: TGCGCCAGCACGGGAACACCCTATGAAAAACTGTTTTTT
CDR3 protein: CASTGTPYEKLFF
V gene: TRBV10-1
D gene: .
clone size: .
J gene: TRBJ1-4

CDR3 DNA: TGTGCCAGCAGCCCTGAGGCGGGGGGGCCGGAGACCCAGTACTTC
CDR3 protein: CASSPEAGGPETQYF
V gene: TRBV7-6
D gene: TRBD2
clone size: once
J gene: TRBJ2-5

CDR3 DNA: TGTGCCACCTTACTTCTAGCGGGGGCGGAGACCCAGTACTTC
CDR3 protein: CATLLLAGAETQYF
V gene: TRBV6-5
D gene: TRBD2
clone size: .
J gene: TRBJ2-5

CDR3 DNA: TGCGCCAGCAGCTTGTTAGGGGCCGGACAGGGAAGCGGCTACACCTTC
CDR3 protein: CASSLLGAGQGSGYTF
V gene: TRBV5-1
D gene: TRBD1
clone size: .
J gene: TRBJ1-2

CDR3 DNA: TGCGCCAGCAGCCCGAACGGCGCAGGGGGTTATGGCTACACCTTC
CDR3 protein: CASSPNGAGGYGYTF
V gene: TRBV5-1
D gene: TRBD1
clone size: .
J gene: TRBJ1-2

CDR3 DNA: TGTGCCAGCAGTGAGGAGGCGGATTATGGCTACACCTTC
CDR3 protein: CASSEEADYGYTF
V gene: TRBV2
D gene: .
clone size: .
J gene: TRBJ1-2

CDR3 DNA: TGTGCCAGCAGTTTCTCCCTCTACGAGCAGTACTTC
CDR3 protein: CASSFSLYEQYF
V gene: TRBV28
D gene: .
clone size: .
J gene: TRBJ2-7

CDR3 DNA: TGTGCCAGCAGCCAGGGGGACTCTAGCAATCAGCCCCAGCATTTT
CDR3 protein: CASSQGDSSNQPQHF
V gene: TRBV5-8
D gene: TRBD1
clone size: .
J gene: TRBJ1-5

CDR3 DNA: TGTGCCAGCAGCCCCTCGGGACAGTCGGGGGAAAAACTGTTTTTT
CDR3 protein: CASSPSGQSGEKLFF
V gene: TRBV9
D gene: TRBD1
clone size: .
J gene: TRBJ1-4

CDR3 DNA: TGTGCCAGCAGCCCCCTCGTATCAGGAGGCGAGCAGTACTTC
CDR3 protein: CASSPLVSGGEQYF
V gene: TRBV7-2
D gene: .
clone size: .
J gene: TRBJ2-7

CDR3 DNA: TGTGCCAGCAGCCCAACTGTGCAGGGCCAAGAGACCCAGTACTTC
CDR3 protein: CASSPTVQGQETQYF
V gene: TRBV3-1/TRBV3-2
D gene: .
clone size: .
J gene: TRBJ2-5

CDR3 DNA: TGTGCCAGCAGTTCCTACCGCCATACGCAGTATTTT
CDR3 protein: CASSSYRHTQYF
V gene: TRBV28
D gene: .
clone size: .
J gene: TRBJ2-3